This T cell receptor beta chain originates from a study of shared clonotypes between healthy human individuals. Whole-study context: Each donor contributed plates that comprised three CD4 naive, three CD4 memory, two CD8 naive and one CD8 memory.

Germline V gives CDR1 SGHVS, CDR2 FQNEAQ. V dropped 2 bases and J dropped 4 bases, with 12 bases sitting between them. The CDR3 has 14 amino acids. Naive CD8 populations comprised CD45RO-negative cells positively selected for CCR7, excluding terminally differentiated effector memory CD45RA+ cells. Method: immunoSEQ multiplex PCR; TCRdb's copy keeps in-frame clones and lacks some. The table includes about 1,900,000 clones, around 96% detected once. What was sequenced was naive CD8+ T cells sorted from blood. The V and J genes are TRBV7-8 and TRBJ2-7, with D possibly being TRBD1 (6 bases). The TCR sequence derives from a man between 18 and 35 years old in good health. Written as DNA, the CDR3 is TGTGCCAGCAGCTTAAGCGAGGGGGAGTACGAGCAGTACTTC. Protein product: CASSLSEGEYEQYF.